The clone carrying this TCR beta chain was detected a few times. Its antigen is undetermined. The data originate from a study of T-cell memory formation after mild COVID-19. TCRdb re-derived calls from the 5' RACE reads in MiXCR, one entry per CDR3 protein. In the table there are some 120,000 distinct CDR3 sequences, roughly 15% of which are singletons. Trimming pared 4 bases from V and 12 bases from J, leaving 19 bases between. Germline V gives CDR1 MGHRA, CDR2 YSYEKL. The CDR3 covers 14 residues. Overall study results and limits: Of the contracting clones, CD4+ ones lay mainly in CM and EM, and CD8+ ones in EMRA. Pre-infection memory contained some responding clones, which suggested that cross-reactive memory had joined.

This TCR came from an adult woman who had mild COVID-19 (a few samples of this study predate the infection). Cell type and time point are not known. Sample: PBMCs or a T cell subset sorted from them (not recorded which). The rearrangement joins TRBV4-1 to TRBJ2-1; D unresolved. CDR3 DNA: TGCGCCAGCAGCCCCTCGCTAGGCGCATCCTGGCAGTTCTTC. Its protein is CASSPSLGASWQFF.